The source of this T cell receptor beta chain is a study of T cells after yellow fever vaccination. A 5'RACE template-switching step, the method used to make TCR cDNA, added a universal primer site and UMIs. TCRdb reanalysed the 5' RACE reads using MiXCR and keeps one entry per CDR3 protein. This sample has under 200,000 distinct CDR3 sequences, with roughly 11% found just once. Whole-study findings and limits: A weaker secondary response peaked on day 5, the primary on day 15.

This clonotype occurred many times. Antigen specificity is unknown. The germline V gene encodes CDR1 SQVTM and CDR2 ANQGSEA. V shed 4 bases and J shed 5 bases, with 14 bases lying between them. There are 13 residues in the CDR3. Material: CD8+ T cells sorted from PBMCs, obtained 15 days after the yellow fever booster vaccination. This chain connects TRBV29-1 to TRBJ2-5; D possibly corresponds to TRBD1 (5 bases). This TCR came from a man aged 18 to 30 who received the YFV17D yellow fever vaccine. CDR3 in amino acids: CSVAEAGKETQYF. The CDR3 bases are TGCAGCGTTGCCGAGGCAGGGAAGGAGACCCAGTACTTC.